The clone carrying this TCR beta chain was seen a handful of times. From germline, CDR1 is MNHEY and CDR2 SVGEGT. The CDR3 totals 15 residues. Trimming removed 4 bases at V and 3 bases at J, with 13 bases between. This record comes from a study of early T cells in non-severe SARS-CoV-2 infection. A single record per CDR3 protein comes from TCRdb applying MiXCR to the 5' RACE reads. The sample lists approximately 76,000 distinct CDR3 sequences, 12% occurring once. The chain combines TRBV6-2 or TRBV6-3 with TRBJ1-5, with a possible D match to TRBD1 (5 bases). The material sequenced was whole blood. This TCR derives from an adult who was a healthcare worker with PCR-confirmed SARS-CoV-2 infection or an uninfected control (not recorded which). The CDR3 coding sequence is TGTGCCAGCAGTTCCCACCGGGGGACCAATCAGCCCCAGCATTTT. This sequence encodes CASSSHRGTNQPQHF.